This T cell receptor beta chain stems from a study of shared clonotypes between healthy human individuals (dated by TCRdb to 2018 to 2021). About the study as a whole: The cohort comprised a couple of women and a few men aged 18 to 49 years. For each donor, three plates each were used for CD4 naive and CD4 memory, two plates were used for CD8 naive, and one plate was used for CD8 memory. To estimate repertoire size and how much clonotype sharing occurs between individuals, the study deeply sequenced the blood TCR repertoires of several healthy adults. To increase sequencing depth and limit assay-specific biases, different laboratories used diverse techniques to prepare libraries and sequence TCR repertoires. Each donor's leukapheresis produced roughly between roughly 0.85 and 9 billion PBMCs. The investigation overall reported the following: Because the study included only a small number of donors, the genetic and exposure-history diversity represented was limited. Clonotypes shared by all four sorted-subset donors showed higher generation probabilities than non-shared clonotypes. Incomplete sequencing was indicated by rarefaction of sorted-subset datasets, despite the large sequencing depth. Pairwise subsampling indicated that sequencing depth was expected to affect the degree of clonotype sharing among donors. Only blood was sampled, and tissue TCR repertoires likely differ from those in blood. Naive subsets generally had larger estimated clonotype richness than memory subsets did. About 4.5% of naive CD4, approximately 3.7% of naive CD8, around 2.3% of memory CD4, and 0.4% of memory CD8 clonotypes were shared across several donors.

V lost 11 bases and J lost 0 bases, and the count of bases not matched to a germline gene is 5. Sequences SNHLY (CDR1) and FYNNEI (CDR2) are obtained from the germline V gene. The CDR3 has 13 amino acids, counting the end cysteine and phenylalanine. CDR3 DNA is the only sequence kept; it has 39 bases, read in frame from the first base. On this clone itself: Its antigen is unknown. No much larger clonotype is one base removed from it; base qualities were not supplied.

The donors were healthy, HIV-negative adults with no recently reported acute infections or vaccinations. Only Caucasian adults living in Nashville, Tennessee, USA were represented among the donors. CD4+ T cells were enriched by magnetic negative selection, after which naive cells were positively selected on CD45RA and the negative fraction was taken as the memory subset. Blood was collected by leukapheresis, and PBMCs were isolated by Ficoll-Histopaque density gradient centrifugation and then cryopreserved in liquid nitrogen vapor phase. Purity and quantity of every magnetically sorted T cell population were checked by analytical flow cytometry. Genomic DNA was isolated from each sorted fraction and quantified by UV absorbance on a Nanodrop 2000c. TCR CDR3 regions were amplified from genomic DNA by multiplex PCR using the deep immunoSEQ assay. Genomic DNA extracted from each cell subset was distributed evenly over all wells of several immunoSEQ 96-well plates, and each plate served as one replicate. For sorted subsets, each replicate PCR was loaded with 150 to 250 ng genomic DNA, equivalent to 25,000 to 30,000 T cell genomes. The purified libraries were quantified using a Qubit 3.0 fluorometer, sized with a Bioanalyzer 2100, and then quantified again using the KAPA Library Quantification kit. Every immunoSEQ 96-well plate was sequenced on a dedicated single-read 150-cycle Illumina NextSeq 550 flow cell. Regarding the original processing steps: Because the immunoSEQ output held only junctional sequences and lacked quality scores, the filtering could not match the filtering applied to full-length reads. To assign V/J genes and CDR3, sequences were annotated using PyIR, a Python wrapper for IgBLAST v1.9, with IMGT germline references. Reads were filtered out if the reads had weak V/J assignments (E-value above 1e-6), no CDR3, stop codons, out-of-frame junctions, or ambiguous translated residues. V3J clonotypes were defined by identical inferred V gene, J gene, and CDR3 amino acid sequence. Percentage overlap between repertoires was calculated by dividing the number of shared unique clonotypes by the size of the smaller repertoire. Richness of each repertoire was evaluated using RTK rarefaction, the Chao1 estimator, and Recon v2.1 estimates of unobserved clonotypes. OLGA was used to compute generation probabilities for all TCRbeta clonotypes that the gDNA method yielded from a handful of donors. What TCRdb holds here is the immuneACCESS table cut down to in-frame rearrangements. Part of the clones is not present; checked against another copy, under half of the missing clones reflect an unresolved V gene, and the others are unexplained. The D gene and trimming were derived from the DNA, and the V and J assignments and clone size from that table. The sample table shows fewer than 1.4 million clones, and approximately 80% are seen once. 0.5% to 0.65% of the sample rests with the top ten.

The sample consisted of memory CD4+ T cells from PBMCs. The sample's cell subset or site label, in plain terms: CD45RA-negative fraction. The clonotype comes from a man in his late teens or twenties in good health. Some clones in this sample may be carry-over from other donors' samples. The chain was built from TRBV2 and TRBJ2-7; TRBD1 matches 9 bases in the middle. The bases are TGTGCCGGGGGGACAGGGACCTCCTACGAGCAGTACTTC. Its translation reads: CAGGTGTSYEQYF. Reference TRBV2 and TRBJ2-7 genes cover what lies past the CDR3, so the full variable domain is EPEVTQTPSHQVTQMGQEVILRCVPISNHLYFYWYRQILGQKVEFLVSFYNNEISEKSEIFDDQFSVERPDGSNFTLKIRSTKLEDSAMYFCAGGTGTSYEQYFGPGTRLTVT.